These 9 T cell receptor beta chains originate from one sample sequenced in a study of T cell responses to AZD1222 COVID-19 vaccine. The data were produced by immunoSEQ multiplex PCR, yet TCRdb's version contains in-frame clones alone and is incomplete. The table includes approximately 140,000 clones, just over 90% detected once. Here the sequenced sample was peripheral blood, taken on day 0 of MenACWY control vaccination. Source of these receptors: an adult in good health.

This rearrangement joins TRBV7-8 to TRBJ1-6; D is unresolved. Germline V gene sequence: CDR1 SGHVS, CDR2 FQNEAQ. Trimming took 4 bases from V and 10 from J, leaving 14 bases between them. The CDR3 totals 14 residues. The CDR3 DNA sequence: TGTGCCAGCAGCTCGACTCTTACGAGCTCACCCCTCCACTTT. Residues: CASSSTLTSSPLHF.

The J gene is TRBJ1-1, the V gene TRBV2; 11 nucleotides line up with TRBD1. Germline loops: CDR1 SNHLY, CDR2 FYNNEI. CDR3 length equals 14 residues. V was pared by 7 bases and J by 7 bases, with 8 bases of the junction left unmatched. The DNA of the CDR3 is TGTGCCAGCACCTTGGACAGGGGGCAAGGTGAAGCTTTCTTT. Translating gives CASTLDRGQGEAFF. The full variable domain, in which reference TRBV2 and TRBJ1-1 provide the parts outside the CDR3, is EPEVTQTPSHQVTQMGQEVILRCVPISNHLYFYWYRQILGQKVEFLVSFYNNEISEKSEIFDDQFSVERPDGSNFTLKIRSTKLEDSAMYFCASTLDRGQGEAFFGQGTRLTVV.

This chain joins TRBV4-2 and TRBJ1-5; a possible D gene is TRBD1 (6 bases). The germline V and J ends were trimmed by 0 bases and 5 bases, with 17 bases remaining between them. CDR3 size: 17 residues. The germline V gene encodes CDR1 LGHNA and CDR2 YNFKEQ. The CDR3 sequence is CASSQDLRGGRYQPQHF. The CDR3 nucleotides are TGTGCCAGCAGCCAAGATTTACGGGGGGGGCGTTATCAGCCCCAGCATTTT.

The V and J genes are TRBV5-1 and TRBJ1-4, with 10 bases fitting TRBD1. Per the germline V gene, CDR1 is SGHRS and CDR2 is YFSETQ. After removal of 0 bases from V and 5 bases from J, the junction contained 4 bases not matched to a gene. This CDR3 has 16 amino acids. The CDR3 reads CASSLAGQGENEKLFF. For the CDR3, the DNA is TGCGCCAGCAGCTTGGCCGGACAGGGGGAAAATGAAAAACTGTTTTTT.

The chain uses TRBV29-1 and TRBJ1-2; 9 nucleotides align to TRBD1. The germline CDR1 and CDR2 sequences are SQVTM and ANQGSEA. CDR3 length equals 14 residues. V dropped 7 bases and J dropped 7; count of bases not matched to a gene: 13. The CDR3 sequence is CSATVGGTGSGYTF. CDR3 nucleotides: TGCAGCGCAACAGTGGGGGGGACAGGGAGTGGCTACACCTTC.

The rearrangement joins TRBV6-2 or TRBV6-3 to TRBJ1-1; tentatively, D is TRBD1 (5 bases). Germline V CDR1 and CDR2: MNHEY, SVGEGT. Trimming pared 3 bases from V and 5 bases from J, leaving 16 bases between. CDR3 length: 15 residues. Written as DNA, the CDR3 is TGTGCCAGCAGTTATGGGGCCGGTCCGGTAACTGAAGCTTTCTTT. This gives the protein CASSYGAGPVTEAFF.

The rearrangement uses TRBV18 and TRBJ1-1; D is undetermined. The CDR3 length is 12 residues. Germline V gene sequence: CDR1 KGHSH, CDR2 LQKENI. The V and J ends lost 6 bases and 5 bases respectively, with 10 bases between them. The CDR3 region has the DNA TGTGCCAGCTCCTCCGGGAGAACTGAAGCTTTCTTT. It is translated as CASSSGRTEAFF. Based on the CDR3 plus reference TRBV18 and TRBJ1-1, the full variable domain is NAGVMQNPRHLVRRRGQEARLRCSPMKGHSHVYWYRQLPEEGLKFMVYLQKENIIDESGMPKERFSAEFPKEGPSILRIQQVVRGDSAAYFCASSSGRTEAFFGQGTRLTVV.

The chain combines TRBV7-8 with TRBJ1-5; 11 positions agree with TRBD1. Germline CDR1 is SGHVS and CDR2 is FQNEAQ. This CDR3 is 16 amino acids long. V was pared by 4 bases and J by 4 bases, with 6 bases of the junction left unmatched. CDR3 sequence reads: CASSSRRDRGNQPQHF. The CDR3 DNA reads as TGTGCCAGCAGCTCCCGCCGGGACAGGGGGAATCAGCCCCAGCATTTT.

The rearrangement joins TRBV4-1 to TRBJ2-1, with D uncertain. CDR3 length: 13 residues. Trimming took off 0 bases at V and 5 bases at J, with 5 bases between the two ends. Germline V gene sequence: CDR1 MGHRA, CDR2 YSYEKL. CDR3 protein: CASSQDRHNEQFF. DNA for the CDR3: TGCGCCAGCAGCCAAGATAGGCACAATGAGCAGTTCTTC.